The T cell receptor (beta chain) under discussion was sequenced for a study of T-cell reconstitution after alpha-beta-depleted transplantation in children. Study results and limitations: The study traced high day-60 TCRbeta diversity in some patients to surviving recipient T cells and thymic progenitors. Reportedly, only several hundred clones from non-depleted graft cells drove alpha-beta T-cell counts at about two months. T cells produced anew were the main source of T-cell counts and diversity one year after transplant.

Trimming pared 0 bases from V and 8 bases from J, leaving 22 bases between. Per the germline V gene, CDR1 is SGHRS and CDR2 is YFSETQ. The CDR3 covers 17 residues. The library targeted TCRbeta and was prepared with unique molecular identifiers. TCRdb fed the PCR reads into MiXCR, producing one record per CDR3 protein. The sample carries around 700,000 distinct CDR3 sequences, over 10% recorded once. This clonotype was counted between two and nine times. Its antigen is unknown. The sample consisted of PBMCs, taken before TCRalphabeta/CD19-depleted stem cell transplant. The J gene is TRBJ2-3, the V gene TRBV5-1, with D perhaps matching TRBD2 (6 bases). This TCR was recovered from a girl aged 2 to 9 with congenital amegakaryocytic thrombocytopenia, due to receive a stem cell transplant. This CDR3 is CASSLVTTGAIHSTQYF. DNA of the CDR3: TGCGCCAGCAGCTTGGTAACGACGGGAGCGATTCATTCTACGCAGTATTTT.